This T cell receptor (beta chain) was found in a study of blood T cell repertoires in COVID-19. The overall study: COVID-19 samples from acute and convalescent phases originated in the United States, Italy and Spain.

In germline, CDR1 is SGDLS, CDR2 YYNGEE. The CDR3 is 14 residues long. Trimming shortened V by 0 bases and J by 8 bases, and 14 bases separated the two germline ends. The protocol was immunoSEQ multiplex PCR, while the TCRdb copy is restricted to in-frame clones and leaves out a portion. The data show roughly 13,000 clones, around 88% seen once. The sequenced sample consisted of peripheral blood. The sequence was obtained from a human donor with active COVID-19. The donor label of this sample is uncertain. J is TRBJ1-2 and V is TRBV9; tentatively, D is TRBD1 (5 bases). The CDR3 loop is CASSVGQGFSGYTF. The DNA for the CDR3 is TGTGCCAGCAGCGTAGGGCAGGGTTTTTCAGGCTACACCTTC.